This T cell receptor beta chain stems from a study of T cell responses to AZD1222 COVID-19 vaccine. Study-wide results and limits: Donors in the cohort were predominantly white British and more often female, and clonal diversity was possibly underestimated.

Recipients boosted at about 4 weeks or about 12 weeks are pooled. This clone appeared once. Its antigen remains unknown. The germline V gene encodes CDR1 SGHDT and CDR2 YYEEEE. The CDR3 is 14 residues long. The V and J ends lost 0 bases and 0 bases respectively, with 6 bases between them. Produced via immunoSEQ multiplex PCR; TCRdb's table is partial and in-frame only. The sample shows more than 95,000 clones, 89% of them seen only once. This receptor was taken from an adult who received the AZD1222 COVID-19 vaccine. The chain couples TRBV5-6 to TRBJ1-1; D is unclear. Material: peripheral blood, obtained 28 days after the second AZD1222 dose. CDR3 amino acids: CASSLGPMNTEAFF. The CDR3 DNA follows: TGTGCCAGCAGCTTGGGACCGATGAACACTGAAGCTTTCTTT.